This T cell receptor beta chain was observed in a study of blood T cell repertoires in COVID-19. The overall study: The samples span acute and convalescent COVID-19 from the United States, Italy and Spain. The cDNA or gDNA used as material had been derived from T cells, B-cell-depleted T cells, or PBMCs.

The CDR3 consists of 14 residues. Germline CDR1 KGHSH, CDR2 LQKENI. V lost 2 bases to trimming and J lost 2 bases; unmatched junction nucleotides: 3. This clone was seen only a few times. Within the sample, other DNA sequences also encode this same CDR3. The data were produced by immunoSEQ multiplex PCR, yet TCRdb's version contains in-frame clones alone and is incomplete. The table records 95,000 to 110,000 clones, about four fifths of them present only once. V and J are TRBV18 and TRBJ2-7, with 7 bases aligning to TRBD1. This clonotype was obtained from a human donor in a cohort sampled during active COVID-19. Sequenced: peripheral blood. CDR3 DNA: TGTGCCAGCTCACCAGGGGACAGAGCCTACGAGCAGTACTTC. It specifies CASSPGDRAYEQYF.